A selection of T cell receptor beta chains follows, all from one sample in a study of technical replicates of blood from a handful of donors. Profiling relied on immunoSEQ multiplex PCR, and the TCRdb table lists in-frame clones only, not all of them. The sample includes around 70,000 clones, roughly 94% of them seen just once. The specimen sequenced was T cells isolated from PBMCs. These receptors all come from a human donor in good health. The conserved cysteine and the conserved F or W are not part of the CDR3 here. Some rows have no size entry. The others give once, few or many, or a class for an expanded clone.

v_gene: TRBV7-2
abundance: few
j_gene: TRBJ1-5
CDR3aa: ASSLWPGIQPQH

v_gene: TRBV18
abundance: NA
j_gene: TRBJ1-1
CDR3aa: ASSPKRGSFGEAF

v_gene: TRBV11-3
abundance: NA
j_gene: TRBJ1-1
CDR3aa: ASSSNRVVNTEAF

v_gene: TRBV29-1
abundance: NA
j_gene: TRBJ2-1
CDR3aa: SVAQGAQNEQF

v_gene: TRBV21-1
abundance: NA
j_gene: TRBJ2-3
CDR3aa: ASSSHAQTEPTDTQY

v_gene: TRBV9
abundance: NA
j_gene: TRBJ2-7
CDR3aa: ASSKSGTGLYEQY

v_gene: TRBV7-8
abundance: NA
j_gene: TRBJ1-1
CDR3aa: ASSFSGDTEAF

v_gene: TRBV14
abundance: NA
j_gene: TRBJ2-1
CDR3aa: ASSSGHEQF

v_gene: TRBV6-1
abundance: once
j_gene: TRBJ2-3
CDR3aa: ASSEGRGVADTQY

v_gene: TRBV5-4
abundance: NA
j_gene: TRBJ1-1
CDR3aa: ALRGVGTEAF

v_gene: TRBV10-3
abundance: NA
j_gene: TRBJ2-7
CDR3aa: AIKRAGGPDEQY

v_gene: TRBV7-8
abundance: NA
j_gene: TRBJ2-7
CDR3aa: ASSLAQGSREQY

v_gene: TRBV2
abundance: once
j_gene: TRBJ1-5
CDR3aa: ASSGPRGGQPQH

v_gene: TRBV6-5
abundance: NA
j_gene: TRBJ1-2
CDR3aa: ASSRGGDYGYT

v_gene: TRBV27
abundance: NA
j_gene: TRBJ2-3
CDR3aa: ASSLSTATRTTDTQY

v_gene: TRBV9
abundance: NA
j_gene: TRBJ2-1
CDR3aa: ASSTRGTEYNEQF

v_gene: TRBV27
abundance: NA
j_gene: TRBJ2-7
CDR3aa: ASSLTRGRYEQY

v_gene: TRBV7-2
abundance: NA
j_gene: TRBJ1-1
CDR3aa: ASSTTGGYTEAF

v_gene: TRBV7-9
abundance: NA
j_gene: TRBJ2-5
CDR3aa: ASSLGAGGGQETQY

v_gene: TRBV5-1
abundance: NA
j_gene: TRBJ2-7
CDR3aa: ASSLEWDRNGEQY

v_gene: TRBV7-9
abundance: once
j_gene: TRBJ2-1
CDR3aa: ASEDNEQF

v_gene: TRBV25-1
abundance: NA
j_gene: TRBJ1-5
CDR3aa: ASSGQGDHQPQH

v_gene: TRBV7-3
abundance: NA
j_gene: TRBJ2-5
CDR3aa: ASSSTSGKETQY

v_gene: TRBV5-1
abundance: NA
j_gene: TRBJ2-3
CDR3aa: ASSVSPGRPDTQY

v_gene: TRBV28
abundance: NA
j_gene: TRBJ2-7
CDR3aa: ASSLSHGYEQY

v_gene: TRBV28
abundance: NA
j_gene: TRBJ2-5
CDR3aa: AGGSGQETQY

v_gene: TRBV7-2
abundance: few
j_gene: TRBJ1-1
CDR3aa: ASSPTVNTEAF

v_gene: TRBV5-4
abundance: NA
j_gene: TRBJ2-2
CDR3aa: ASSPPGGELF

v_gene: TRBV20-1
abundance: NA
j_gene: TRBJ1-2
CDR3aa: SAGTGEGYT

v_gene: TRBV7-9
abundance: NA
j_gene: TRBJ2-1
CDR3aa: ASGELRLWDNEQF

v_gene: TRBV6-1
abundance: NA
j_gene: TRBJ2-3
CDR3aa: ASNPTPDTQY

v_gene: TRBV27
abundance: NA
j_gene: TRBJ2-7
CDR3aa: ASSLPEQY

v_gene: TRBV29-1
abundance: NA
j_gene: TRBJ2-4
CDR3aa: SPTTGGTIAKNIQY

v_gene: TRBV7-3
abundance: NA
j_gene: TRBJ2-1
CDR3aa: ASSPGLAGYNEQF

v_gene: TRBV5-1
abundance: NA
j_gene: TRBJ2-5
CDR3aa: ASSLAYSETQY

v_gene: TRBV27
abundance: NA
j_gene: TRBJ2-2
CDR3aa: ASTGGQTNTGELF

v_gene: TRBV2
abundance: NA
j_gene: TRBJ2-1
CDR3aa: AIRRYPGTSGSGNEQF

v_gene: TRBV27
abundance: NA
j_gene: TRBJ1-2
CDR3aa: ASSYTQGNGYT

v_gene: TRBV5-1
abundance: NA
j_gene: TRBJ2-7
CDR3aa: ASSWASASYEQY

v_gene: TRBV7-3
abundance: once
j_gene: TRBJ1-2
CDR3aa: ASSIQGGNYGYT

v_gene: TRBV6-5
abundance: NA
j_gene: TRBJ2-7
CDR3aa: ASSRDLSGYEQY

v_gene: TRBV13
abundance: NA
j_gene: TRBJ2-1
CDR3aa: ASSLDNNEQF

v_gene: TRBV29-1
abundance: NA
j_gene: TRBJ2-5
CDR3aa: SVDLASSETQY

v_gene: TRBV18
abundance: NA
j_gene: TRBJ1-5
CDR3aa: ASSPTTGVGNQPQH

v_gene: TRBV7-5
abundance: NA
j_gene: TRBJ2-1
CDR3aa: VRSSLGLAASYNEQF

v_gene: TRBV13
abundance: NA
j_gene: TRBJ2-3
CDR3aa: ASSLGHTDTQY

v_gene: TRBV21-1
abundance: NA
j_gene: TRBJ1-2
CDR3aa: ASSCRGYGYT

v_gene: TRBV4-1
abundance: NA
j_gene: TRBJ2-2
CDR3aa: ASSQGSPSVGGELF

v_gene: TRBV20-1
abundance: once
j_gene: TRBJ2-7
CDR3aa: SAGPPYEQY

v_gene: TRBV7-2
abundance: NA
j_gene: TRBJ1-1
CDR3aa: ASSLSYF

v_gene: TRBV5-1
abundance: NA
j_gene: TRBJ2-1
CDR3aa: ASSLKLREVNEQF

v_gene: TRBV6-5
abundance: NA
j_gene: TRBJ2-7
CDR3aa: ASSYTDRAYEQY

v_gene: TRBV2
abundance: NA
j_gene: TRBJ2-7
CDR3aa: ASSEARGTGLSSYEQY

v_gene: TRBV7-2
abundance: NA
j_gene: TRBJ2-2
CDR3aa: ASSFVGTSRPGSPGELF

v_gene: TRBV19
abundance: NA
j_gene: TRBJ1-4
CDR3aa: ASRDRVSVEKLF